Below are 3 T cell receptor beta chains sequenced from a single sample in a study of shared clonotypes between healthy human individuals. Only in-frame clones appear in the TCRdb table, and some are missing; sequencing was by immunoSEQ multiplex PCR. This table holds fewer than 3 million clones, 80% to 95% found once. The sequencing sample was made of naive CD4+ T cells from PBMCs. The subset is: CD45RA+ positively selected. These TCRs come from a man aged 18 to 29 in good health. Some clones in this sample may be carry-over from other donors' samples.

The chain combines TRBV30 with TRBJ2-5, with no clear D. V lost 4 bases to trimming and J lost 1 base, with 13 bases between them. The CDR3 totals 14 residues. In germline, CDR1 is GTSNPN, CDR2 SVGIG (reference sequence). The CDR3 sequence: CAWTPLGFQETQYF. CDR3 nucleotides: TGTGCCTGGACCCCACTGGGGTTCCAAGAGACCCAGTACTTC.

V is TRBV23-1 and J is TRBJ2-5; D is possibly TRBD1 (6 bases). TRBV23-1 is designated an ORF whose function remains uncertain. The germline V and J ends were trimmed by 2 bases and 2 bases, with 12 bases remaining between them. The CDR3 sequence is 15 residues long. Written as DNA, the CDR3 is TGCGCCAGCAGTCAAAACGGACAGATTCAAGAGACCCAGTACTTC. It translates to CASSQNGQIQETQYF.

This rearrangement joins TRBV5-1 to TRBJ2-1; tentative D call: TRBD2 (7 bases). Trimming shortened V by 4 bases and J by 7 bases, and 18 bases separated the two germline ends. CDR3 length: 15 amino acids. Per germline, CDR1 SGHRS and CDR2 YFSETQ. CDR3 residues: CASSPEGGGVNEQFF. CDR3 sequence (DNA): TGCGCCAGCAGCCCCGAGGGGGGGGGAGTGAATGAGCAGTTCTTC.